At least ten counts were recorded for the clone carrying this T cell receptor (beta chain). The antigen is unknown. The CDR3 runs 14 residues. The V gene lost 1 base and the J gene lost 5 bases, with 8 bases spanning the gap. The germline V gene has CDR1 LGHNA and CDR2 YNFKEQ. MiXCR, run by TCRdb on the reads, gives a single entry per CDR3 protein. The data hold 250,000 to 300,000 distinct CDR3 sequences, with 15% to 20% observed a single time. The data derive from a study of T cell repertoires in cytomegalovirus infection. Whole-study context: Signatures in public TCR beta sequences pointed to both CMV infection and matching HLA type. General study points: Summed frequency of shared TCR beta families picked out CMV carriers who also had the relevant HLA. CMV-specific TCR beta clonotypes restricted by HLA-C dominated the ex vivo response.

The rearrangement links TRBV4-2 to TRBJ2-2; D is unclear. The sample was CD8+ T cells from PBMCs. The origin of this receptor is a human donor in good health (CMV status not recorded). Some clones in this sample may be carry-over from other donors' samples. The CDR3 nucleotides are TGTGCCAGCAGCCAAGTAACTGGGACCGGGGAGCTGTTTTTT. Translating it yields CASSQVTGTGELFF.